These 8 T cell receptor beta chains originate from one sample sequenced in a study of blood T cell repertoires in COVID-19. The assay was immunoSEQ multiplex PCR, and TCRdb's table has in-frame clones only and misses some. The top ten hold around 3.7% of the sample, which has 200,000 to 250,000 clones, roughly 88% seen once. The specimen sequenced was PBMCs or T cells enriched from blood (not recorded which). The receptors originated from a woman in her 30s who had been exposed to COVID-19.

The chain has TRBV20-1 and TRBJ1-2; no reliable D call. The CDR3 runs to 11 residues. The V and J ends lost 1 base and 10 bases respectively, with 10 bases between them. Germline V gives CDR1 DFQATT, CDR2 SNEGSKA (reference sequence). In nucleotides, the CDR3 is TGCAGTGCTAGAGGACACGGCACCTACACCTTC. Its protein is CSARGHGTYTF.

The chain joins TRBV5-1 to TRBJ2-7, with D possibly TRBD2 on 7 matching bases. This CDR3 comprises 15 residues. Per the germline V gene, CDR1 is SGHRS and CDR2 is YFSETQ. V was shortened by 2 bases and J by 7 bases, with 19 bases between the two germline ends. CDR3 protein: CASSFVGGAGREQYF. DNA of the CDR3: TGCGCCAGCAGCTTTGTAGGGGGGGCAGGACGGGAGCAGTACTTC.

The gene calls are TRBV9 and TRBJ1-2, with 9 nucleotides matching TRBD1. V dropped 3 bases and J dropped 4; count of bases not matched to a gene: 1. CDR3 length: 13 amino acids. Germline V gene sequence: CDR1 SGDLS, CDR2 YYNGEE. The CDR3 DNA sequence: TGTGCCAGCAGCGCACAGGGGGCCTATGGCTACACCTTC. This encodes CASSAQGAYGYTF. Complete variable domain (other parts from reference TRBV9 and TRBJ1-2): DSGVTQTPKHLITATGQRVTLRCSPRSGDLSVYWYQQSLDQGLQFLIQYYNGEERAKGNILERFSAQQFPDLHSELNLSSLELGDSALYFCASSAQGAYGYTFGSGTRLTVV.

This rearrangement joins TRBV7-8 to TRBJ2-3; D is perhaps TRBD1 (7 bases). Trimming removed 0 bases from V and 1 base from J, with 29 bases in between. Germline assignment: CDR1 SGHVS and CDR2 FQNEAQ. CDR3 size: 22 residues. The CDR3 here is CASSLARTGWAGTGGGTDTQYF. CDR3 bases: TGTGCCAGCAGCTTAGCGCGGACAGGATGGGCTGGGACTGGAGGGGGCACAGATACGCAGTATTTT.

The table lists this clone with a few counts. Here the CDR3 reads CASSLISQPNEQFF. DNA of the CDR3: TGTGCCAGCAGCTTGATCTCACAGCCTAATGAGCAGTTCTTC. The V gene is TRBV5-4, the J gene TRBJ2-1; D is uncertain. Germline V lookup: CDR1 SGHNT, CDR2 YYREEE (reference sequence). V was shortened by 1 base and J by 7 bases, with 12 bases between the two germline ends. This CDR3 has 14 amino acids.

The chain links TRBV30 to TRBJ2-3; perhaps TRBD1 as D (8 bases). Trimming stripped 3 bases from V and 9 bases from J, with 16 bases between. Germline CDR1 GTSNPN, CDR2 SVGIG (reference sequence). The CDR3 extends over 13 amino acids. The CDR3 region has the DNA TGTGCCTGGAGGACAGGGGCGCGGGAGACGCAGTATTTT. It is translated as CAWRTGARETQYF.

V usage is TRBV19 and J usage is TRBJ2-3; TRBD2 matches 11 bases. J lost 3 bases, V lost 10 bases, and 9 bases had no gene match. Germline V gene lookup returns CDR1 LNHDA and CDR2 SQIVND (reference sequence). The CDR3 is made up of 15 amino acids. The CDR3 bases are TGTGCCACCGCATTACTAGCGGGAGCGACAGATACGCAGTATTTT. Amino acids: CATALLAGATDTQYF.

Note on this clone: The junction and the germline gene differ at one end; a read error may be behind it. The chain uses TRBV19 and TRBJ1-2; D unclear. Germline V gives CDR1 LNHDA, CDR2 SQIVND (reference sequence). This CDR3 is 12 amino acids long. The CDR3 DNA is TGTGCCAGTAGTGTAGACATCGGTGGCTACACCTTC. Its protein product is CASSVDIGGYTF.